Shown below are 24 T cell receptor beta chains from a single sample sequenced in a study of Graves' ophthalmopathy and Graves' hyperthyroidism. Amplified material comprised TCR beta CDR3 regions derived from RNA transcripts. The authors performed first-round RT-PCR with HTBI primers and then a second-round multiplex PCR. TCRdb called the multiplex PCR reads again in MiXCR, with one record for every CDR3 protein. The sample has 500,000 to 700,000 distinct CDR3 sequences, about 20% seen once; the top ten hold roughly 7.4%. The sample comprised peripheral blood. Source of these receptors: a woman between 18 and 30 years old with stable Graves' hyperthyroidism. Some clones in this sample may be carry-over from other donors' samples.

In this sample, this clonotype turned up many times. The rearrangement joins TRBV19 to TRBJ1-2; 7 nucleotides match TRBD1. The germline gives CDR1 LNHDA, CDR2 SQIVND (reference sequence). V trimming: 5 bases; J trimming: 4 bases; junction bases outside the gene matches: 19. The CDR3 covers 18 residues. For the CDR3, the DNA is TGTGCCAGTAGTCCGAATAACCCCAGGACAGGCGATGTCTATGGCTACACCTTC. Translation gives CASSPNNPRTGDVYGYTF.

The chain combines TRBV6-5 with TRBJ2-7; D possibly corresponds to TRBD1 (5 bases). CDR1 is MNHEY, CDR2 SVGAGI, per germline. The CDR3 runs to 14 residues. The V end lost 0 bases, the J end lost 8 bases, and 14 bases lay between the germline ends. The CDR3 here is CASSYSGPPGKQYF. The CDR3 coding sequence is TGTGCCAGCAGTTACTCGGGGCCCCCTGGGAAGCAGTACTTC.

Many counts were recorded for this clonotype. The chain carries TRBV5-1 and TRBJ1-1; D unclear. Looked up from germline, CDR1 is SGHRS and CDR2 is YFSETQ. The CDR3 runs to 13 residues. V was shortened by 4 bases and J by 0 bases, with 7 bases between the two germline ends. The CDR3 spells CASSTVMNTEAFF. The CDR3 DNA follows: TGCGCCAGCAGCACTGTTATGAACACTGAAGCTTTCTTT.

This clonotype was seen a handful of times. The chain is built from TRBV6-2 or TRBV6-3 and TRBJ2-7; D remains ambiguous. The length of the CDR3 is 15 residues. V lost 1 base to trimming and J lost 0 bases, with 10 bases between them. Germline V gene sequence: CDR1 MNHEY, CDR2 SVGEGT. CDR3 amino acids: CASSYYVSGSYEQYF. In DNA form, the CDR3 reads TGTGCCAGCAGTTACTATGTCAGTGGCTCCTACGAGCAGTACTTC.

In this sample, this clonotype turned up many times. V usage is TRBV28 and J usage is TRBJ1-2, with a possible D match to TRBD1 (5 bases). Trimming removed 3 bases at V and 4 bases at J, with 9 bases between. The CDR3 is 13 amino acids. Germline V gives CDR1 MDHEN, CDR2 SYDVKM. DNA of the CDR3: TGTGCCAGCAGTTTCGACAGCCTCTATGGCTACACCTTC. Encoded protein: CASSFDSLYGYTF.

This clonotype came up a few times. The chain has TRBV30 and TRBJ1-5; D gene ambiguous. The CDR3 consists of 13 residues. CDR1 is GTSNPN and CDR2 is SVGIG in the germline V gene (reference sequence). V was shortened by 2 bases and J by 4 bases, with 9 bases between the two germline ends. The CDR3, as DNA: TGTGCCTGGAGTTCCAGCCTTAATCAGCCCCAGCATTTT. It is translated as CAWSSSLNQPQHF. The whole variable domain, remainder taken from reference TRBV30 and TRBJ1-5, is SQTIHQWPATLVQPVGSPLSLECTVEGTSNPNLYWYRQAAGRGLQLLFYSVGIGQISSEVPQNLSASRPQDRQFILSSKKLLLSDSGFYLCAWSSSLNQPQHFGDGTRLSIL.

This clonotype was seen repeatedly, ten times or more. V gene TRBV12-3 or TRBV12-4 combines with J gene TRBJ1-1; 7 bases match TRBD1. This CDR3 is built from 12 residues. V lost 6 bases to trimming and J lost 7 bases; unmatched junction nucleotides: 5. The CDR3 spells CASRFRQGEAFF. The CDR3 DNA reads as TGTGCCAGCAGATTCAGACAGGGTGAAGCTTTCTTT.

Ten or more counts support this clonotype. The CDR3: CASTPFGNSDRMQYF. The CDR3 bases are TGTGCCAGCACCCCTTTTGGGAACAGCGACCGAATGCAGTACTTC. This chain joins TRBV27 and TRBJ2-7; the D is unclear. Trimming removed 7 bases from V and 9 bases from J, with 25 bases in between. Germline values: CDR1 MNHEY, CDR2 SMNVEV (reference sequence). The CDR3 consists of 15 residues.

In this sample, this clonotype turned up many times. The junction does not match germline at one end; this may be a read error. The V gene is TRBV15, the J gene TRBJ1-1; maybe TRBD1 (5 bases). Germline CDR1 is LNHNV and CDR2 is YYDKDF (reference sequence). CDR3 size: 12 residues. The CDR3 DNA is TGTGCCACCAGCAGAGGGGGGGGGACTCCCACCTTT. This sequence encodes CATSRGGGTPTF.

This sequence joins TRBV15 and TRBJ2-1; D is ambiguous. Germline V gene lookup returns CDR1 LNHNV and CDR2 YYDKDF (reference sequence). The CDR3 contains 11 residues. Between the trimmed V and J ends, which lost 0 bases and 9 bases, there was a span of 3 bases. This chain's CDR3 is CATSRDSEQFF. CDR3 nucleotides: TGTGCCACCAGCAGAGATAGTGAGCAGTTCTTC.

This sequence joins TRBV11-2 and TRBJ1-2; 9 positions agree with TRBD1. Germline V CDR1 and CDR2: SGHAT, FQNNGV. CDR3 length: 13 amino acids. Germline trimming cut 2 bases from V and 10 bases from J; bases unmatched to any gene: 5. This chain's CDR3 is CASSLPDRGAYTF. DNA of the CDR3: TGTGCCAGCAGCTTACCGGACAGGGGAGCCTACACCTTC.

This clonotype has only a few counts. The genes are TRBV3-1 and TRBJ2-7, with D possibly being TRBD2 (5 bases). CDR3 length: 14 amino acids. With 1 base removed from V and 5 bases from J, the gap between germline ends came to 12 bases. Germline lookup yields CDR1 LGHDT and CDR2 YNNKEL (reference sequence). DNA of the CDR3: TGTGCCAGCAGCCAAGCCGAGGGCATCAACGAGCAGTACTTC. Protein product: CASSQAEGINEQYF.

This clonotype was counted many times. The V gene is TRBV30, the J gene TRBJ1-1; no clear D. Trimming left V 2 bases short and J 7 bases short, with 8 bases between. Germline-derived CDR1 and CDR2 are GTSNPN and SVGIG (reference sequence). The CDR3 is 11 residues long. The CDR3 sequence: CAWSPQDEAFF. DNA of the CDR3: TGTGCCTGGAGTCCACAAGATGAAGCTTTCTTT.

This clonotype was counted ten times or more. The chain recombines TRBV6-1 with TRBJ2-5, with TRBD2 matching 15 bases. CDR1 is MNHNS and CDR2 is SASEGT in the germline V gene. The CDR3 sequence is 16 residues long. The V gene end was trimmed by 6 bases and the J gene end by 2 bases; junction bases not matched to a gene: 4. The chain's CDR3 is CASRKGLAGGQETQYF. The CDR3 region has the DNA TGTGCCAGCAGGAAGGGACTAGCGGGGGGTCAAGAGACCCAGTACTTC.

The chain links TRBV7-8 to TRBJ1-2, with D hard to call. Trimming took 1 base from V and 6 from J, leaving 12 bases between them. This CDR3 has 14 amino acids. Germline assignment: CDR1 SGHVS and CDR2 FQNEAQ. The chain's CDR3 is CASSLEWQPDGYTF. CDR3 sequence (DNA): TGTGCCAGCAGCTTAGAGTGGCAGCCCGATGGCTACACCTTC.

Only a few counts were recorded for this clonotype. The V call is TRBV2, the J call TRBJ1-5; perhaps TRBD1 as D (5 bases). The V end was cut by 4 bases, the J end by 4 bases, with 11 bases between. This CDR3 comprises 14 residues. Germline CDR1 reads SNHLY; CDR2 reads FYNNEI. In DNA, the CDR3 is TGTGCCAGCAGTGGGGGCGGGTGGAATCAGCCCCAGCATTTT. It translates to CASSGGGWNQPQHF.

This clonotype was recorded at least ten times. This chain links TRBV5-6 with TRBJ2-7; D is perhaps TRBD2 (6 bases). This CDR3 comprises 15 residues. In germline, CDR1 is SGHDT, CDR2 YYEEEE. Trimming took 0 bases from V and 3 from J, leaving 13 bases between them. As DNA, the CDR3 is TGTGCCAGCAGCTTGGAGGTAGGAGGGCTCTACGAGCAGTACTTC. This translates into CASSLEVGGLYEQYF.

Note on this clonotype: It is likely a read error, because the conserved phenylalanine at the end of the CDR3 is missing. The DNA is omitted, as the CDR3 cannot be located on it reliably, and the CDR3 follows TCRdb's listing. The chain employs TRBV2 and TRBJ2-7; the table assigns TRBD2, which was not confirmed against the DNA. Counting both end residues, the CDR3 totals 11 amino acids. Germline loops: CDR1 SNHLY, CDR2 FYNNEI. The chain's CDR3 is CASGGGTGGGL.

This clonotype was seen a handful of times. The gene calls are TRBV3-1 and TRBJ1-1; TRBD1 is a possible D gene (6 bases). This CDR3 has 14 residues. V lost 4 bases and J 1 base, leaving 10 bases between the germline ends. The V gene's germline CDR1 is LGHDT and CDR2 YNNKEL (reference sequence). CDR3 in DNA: TGTGCCAGCAGCCCAGCCAGGGGGAACACTGAAGCTTTCTTT. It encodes CASSPARGNTEAFF.

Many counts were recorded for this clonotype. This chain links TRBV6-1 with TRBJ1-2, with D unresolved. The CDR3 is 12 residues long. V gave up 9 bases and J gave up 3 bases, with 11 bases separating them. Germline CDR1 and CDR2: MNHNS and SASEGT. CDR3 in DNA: TGTGCCAGTCGGGGAGTTGACTATGGCTACACCTTC. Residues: CASRGVDYGYTF.

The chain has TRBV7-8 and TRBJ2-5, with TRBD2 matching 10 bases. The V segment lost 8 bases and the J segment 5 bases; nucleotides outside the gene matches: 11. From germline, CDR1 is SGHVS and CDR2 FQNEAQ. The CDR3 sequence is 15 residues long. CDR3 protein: CASRHGVAGGETQYF. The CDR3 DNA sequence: TGTGCCAGCCGCCACGGGGTAGCGGGGGGCGAGACCCAGTACTTC.

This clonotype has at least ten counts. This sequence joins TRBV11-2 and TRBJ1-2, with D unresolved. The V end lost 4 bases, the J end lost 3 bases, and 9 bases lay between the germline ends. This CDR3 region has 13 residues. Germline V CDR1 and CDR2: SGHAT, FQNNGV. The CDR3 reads CASSSLFYYGYTF. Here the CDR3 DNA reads TGTGCCAGCAGCTCCCTATTCTACTATGGCTACACCTTC.

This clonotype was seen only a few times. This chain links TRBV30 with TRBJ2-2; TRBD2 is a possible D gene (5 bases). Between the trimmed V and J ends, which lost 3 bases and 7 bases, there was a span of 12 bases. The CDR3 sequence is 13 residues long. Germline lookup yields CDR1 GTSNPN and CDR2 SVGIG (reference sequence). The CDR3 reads CAWSDYAGGELFF. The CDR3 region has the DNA TGTGCCTGGAGCGACTATGCCGGCGGGGAGCTGTTTTTT.

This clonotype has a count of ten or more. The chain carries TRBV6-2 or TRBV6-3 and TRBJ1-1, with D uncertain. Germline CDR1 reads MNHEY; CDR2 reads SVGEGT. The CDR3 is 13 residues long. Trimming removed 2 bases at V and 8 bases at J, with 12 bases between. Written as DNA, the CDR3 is TGTGCCAGCAGTTACGAGTGGGAGCACGAAGCTTTCTTT. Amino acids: CASSYEWEHEAFF.